One and the same sample provided the 12 T cell receptor beta chains below, sequenced in a study of cytomegalovirus exposure and HLA in healthy donors. Measured with immunoSEQ multiplex PCR; TCRdb has only the in-frame clones, and not every one. The sample has around 34,000 clones; roughly 91% are singletons. Sequencing was performed on PBMCs. The receptors shown here come from a man younger than 30 in good health and CMV-seronegative.

The chain uses TRBV7-9 and TRBJ2-3; TRBD2 agrees at 13 bases. Germline CDR1 is SEHNR and CDR2 is FQNEAQ (reference sequence). V trimming: 3 bases; J trimming: 4 bases; junction bases outside the gene matches: 1. This CDR3 comprises 15 residues. DNA of the CDR3: TGTGCCAGCAGCTTCGGGACTAGCGGGGCAGATACGCAGTATTTT. Its protein product is CASSFGTSGADTQYF.

The J gene is TRBJ1-3, the V gene TRBV5-5; D call uncertain. This CDR3 spans 15 amino acids. Germline-derived CDR1 and CDR2 are SGHKS and YYEKEE (reference sequence). V was pared by 0 bases and J by 0 bases, with 7 bases between. CDR3 sequence: CASSLGTYSGNTIYF. The CDR3 DNA follows: TGTGCCAGCAGCTTGGGGACTTACTCTGGAAACACCATATATTTT.

The chain uses TRBV9 and TRBJ2-2, with 9 bases identical to TRBD2. Per germline, CDR1 SGDLS and CDR2 YYNGEE. V lost 3 bases and J lost 4; bases outside the gene matches: 10. This CDR3 contains 17 residues. CDR3 DNA: TGTGCCAGCAGCGGATTGGAGGCGGGAGGGGGCACCGGGGAGCTGTTTTTT. Protein sequence: CASSGLEAGGGTGELFF. Drawing the rest from reference TRBV9 and TRBJ2-2, the complete variable domain is DSGVTQTPKHLITATGQRVTLRCSPRSGDLSVYWYQQSLDQGLQFLIQYYNGEERAKGNILERFSAQQFPDLHSELNLSSLELGDSALYFCASSGLEAGGGTGELFFGEGSRLTVL.

This clone occurred once. The rearrangement uses TRBV2 and TRBJ2-3, with 8 bases that match TRBD2. CDR1 is SNHLY and CDR2 is FYNNEI in the germline V gene. J lost 0 bases, V lost 4 bases, and 3 bases had no gene match. CDR3 length: 15 amino acids. CDR3 coding DNA: TGTGCCAGCAGTGGGACTAGCAGAAGCACAGATACGCAGTATTTT. Amino acids: CASSGTSRSTDTQYF.

The chain recombines TRBV7-2 with TRBJ2-5; no definite D call. V lost 7 bases and J 1 base, leaving 13 bases between the germline ends. CDR3 length: 14 residues. Germline values: CDR1 SGHTA, CDR2 FQGNSA. The CDR3 protein is CASTAPTSQETQYF. In nucleotides, the CDR3 is TGTGCCAGCACCGCCCCCACAAGCCAAGAGACCCAGTACTTC.

CDR3 amino acids: CASSPGQGNTGELFF. CDR3 sequence (DNA): TGTGCCAGCTCACCGGGACAGGGAAATACCGGGGAGCTGTTTTTT. V and J are TRBV18 and TRBJ2-2; TRBD1 aligns across 9 bases. After removal of 3 bases from V and 5 bases from J, the junction contained 4 bases not matched to a gene. The CDR3 has 15 residues. Germline CDR1 reads KGHSH; CDR2 reads LQKENI.

The chain has TRBV9 and TRBJ2-3, with TRBD2 identical over 7 bases. The germline V gene encodes CDR1 SGDLS and CDR2 YYNGEE. CDR3 size: 17 residues. V trimming: 0 bases; J trimming: 0 bases; junction bases outside the gene matches: 7. CDR3 residues: CASSVAGGVTSTDTQYF. In DNA, the CDR3 is TGTGCCAGCAGCGTAGCGGGAGGAGTGACTAGCACAGATACGCAGTATTTT.

This rearrangement joins TRBV5-4 to TRBJ2-5, with 7 bases fitting TRBD1. Losses at the gene ends were 0 bases for V and 2 bases for J; bases not matched to a gene: 4. The V gene's germline CDR1 is SGHNT and CDR2 YYREEE (reference sequence). The CDR3 spans 15 residues. The CDR3 coding sequence is TGTGCCAGCAGCTTGGGACAGGGTTATCAAGAGACCCAGTACTTC. Translating it yields CASSLGQGYQETQYF.

This rearrangement joins TRBV19 to TRBJ2-1; 16 bases are shared with TRBD2. The germline CDR1 and CDR2 sequences are LNHDA and SQIVND (reference sequence). Unmatched junction bases numbered 12, after V lost 5 bases and J lost 2 bases. The CDR3 runs to 20 residues. CDR3 DNA: TGTGCCAGTAGTCCACAACCGGGACTAGCGGGAGGGGGGGCCTACAATGAGCAGTTCTTC. Translated, it gives CASSPQPGLAGGGAYNEQFF.

This chain joins TRBV30 and TRBJ1-3; D perhaps matches TRBD1 (5 bases). This CDR3 has 13 amino acids. The germline V gene encodes CDR1 GTSNPN and CDR2 SVGIG (reference sequence). Trimming stripped 8 bases from V and 0 bases from J, with 11 bases between. CDR3 nucleotides: TGTGCCGGTGGGGCTCTCTCTGGAAACACCATATATTTT. Translated, it gives CAGGALSGNTIYF.

The count of this clone is one. The V gene is TRBV9, the J gene TRBJ1-4; 11 bases are a match to TRBD1. V gave up 4 bases and J gave up 1 base; unmatched junction bases: 3. The CDR3 loop spans 16 amino acids. Germline values: CDR1 SGDLS, CDR2 YYNGEE. This CDR3 reads CASSLGTGGTNEKLFF. In DNA form, the CDR3 reads TGTGCCAGCAGCTTAGGGACAGGGGGAACTAATGAAAAACTGTTTTTT.

The chain has TRBV29-1 and TRBJ2-2; 8 bases fit TRBD2. Germline V gene lookup returns CDR1 SQVTM and CDR2 ANQGSEA. This CDR3 is 15 amino acids long. Trimming at V came to 6 bases and at J to 2 bases, leaving 8 bases not matched to a gene. The DNA for the CDR3 is TGCAGCGTCACACTAGCGGTCCCTAACACCGGGGAGCTGTTTTTT. Its protein is CSVTLAVPNTGELFF.